These 10 T cell receptor beta chains came from one sample sequenced in a study of blood T cell repertoires in COVID-19. Measured with immunoSEQ multiplex PCR; TCRdb has only the in-frame clones, and not every one. The sample lists some 210,000 clones, roughly 81% occurring once. Sequencing input: peripheral blood. These receptors were taken from a woman aged 45 to 65 with active or convalescent COVID-19.

The V gene is TRBV18, the J gene TRBJ2-3; 12 nucleotides agree with TRBD2. With V trimmed by 1 base and J by 2 bases, 7 bases remained unmatched. Per germline, CDR1 KGHSH and CDR2 LQKENI. CDR3 length: 18 residues. CDR3 residues: CASSPQQASGRATDTQYF. Written as DNA, the CDR3 is TGTGCCAGCTCACCACAACAAGCTAGCGGGAGGGCCACAGATACGCAGTATTTT. The full variable domain, its missing parts supplied by reference TRBV18 and TRBJ2-3, is NAGVMQNPRHLVRRRGQEARLRCSPMKGHSHVYWYRQLPEEGLKFMVYLQKENIIDESGMPKERFSAEFPKEGPSILRIQQVVRGDSAAYFCASSPQQASGRATDTQYFGPGTRLTVL.

This clone was seen repeatedly, ten times or more. This chain uses TRBV28 with TRBJ2-1, with 7 bases identical to TRBD2. The length of the CDR3 is 15 residues. Germline lookup yields CDR1 MDHEN and CDR2 SYDVKM. V shed 5 bases and J 3 bases; nucleotides not matched to a gene: 7. CDR3 region: CASSASGTFYNEQFF. Written as DNA, the CDR3 is TGTGCCAGCAGTGCCAGCGGGACGTTCTACAATGAGCAGTTCTTC.

This sequence joins TRBV28 and TRBJ2-5, with 8 bases fitting TRBD1. CDR1 MDHEN and CDR2 SYDVKM come from the germline V gene. The V and J ends lost 5 bases and 5 bases, in that order; junction bases with no gene match: 10. The CDR3 spans 15 residues. The CDR3, as DNA: TGTGCCAGCAGTCTTATCACGACAGGGGACGAGACCCAGTACTTC. Protein product: CASSLITTGDETQYF.

This clone was seen more than once but under ten times. This rearrangement joins TRBV19 to TRBJ2-2, with D maybe TRBD2 (5 bases). The germline V gene encodes CDR1 LNHDA and CDR2 SQIVND (reference sequence). CDR3 size: 17 residues. Deletions cut 7 bases from V and 0 bases from J, with 18 bases between. CDR3 protein: CASTLPGVHANTGELFF. CDR3 nucleotide sequence: TGTGCCAGTACCCTGCCCGGGGTACATGCGAACACCGGGGAGCTGTTTTTT.

This clone was observed a handful of times. The gene calls are TRBV14 and TRBJ1-6; 8 bases fit TRBD1. CDR3 length equals 15 residues. Per germline, CDR1 SGHDN and CDR2 FVKESK. Losses at the gene ends were 0 bases for V and 9 bases for J; bases not matched to a gene: 4. CDR3 region: CASSQEGRGRSPLHF. DNA of the CDR3: TGTGCCAGCAGCCAAGAAGGCAGGGGGCGTTCACCCCTCCACTTT.

V is TRBV3-1 (or the pseudogene TRBV3-2) and J is TRBJ2-5, with a possible D match to TRBD1 (6 bases). From germline, CDR1 is LGHDT and CDR2 YNNKEL (reference sequence). V dropped 5 bases and J dropped 2 bases, with 12 bases sitting between them. This CDR3 is 14 amino acids long. CDR3 DNA: TGTGCCAGCAGCTCAAGGGACAAACAAGAGACCCAGTACTTC. It is translated as CASSSRDKQETQYF.

The genes are TRBV7-6 and TRBJ1-2, with a weak D call TRBD1 (6 bases). The CDR3 has 13 amino acids. Germline-derived CDR1 and CDR2 are SGHVS and FNYEAQ. The germline V and J ends were trimmed by 3 bases and 8 bases, with 13 bases remaining between them. CDR3 nucleotide sequence: TGTGCCAGCAGCTTGCCGACAGGAGGCGGCTACACCTTC. Its translation is CASSLPTGGGYTF. The whole variable domain, remainder taken from reference TRBV7-6 and TRBJ1-2, is GAGVSQSPRYKVTKRGQDVALRCDPISGHVSLYWYRQALGQGPEFLTYFNYEAQQDKSGLPNDRFSAERPEGSISTLTIQRTEQRDSAMYRCASSLPTGGGYTFGSGTRLTVV.

The V call is TRBV6-5, the J call TRBJ1-5; tentatively, D is TRBD1 (5 bases). CDR3 length: 14 residues. The V gene lost 8 bases and the J gene lost 0 bases, with 11 bases spanning the gap. In germline, CDR1 is MNHEY, CDR2 SVGAGI. CDR3 protein: CASRQSYSNQPQHF. The CDR3, as DNA: TGTGCCAGCCGACAGTCTTATAGCAATCAGCCCCAGCATTTT.

The rearrangement uses TRBV7-9 and TRBJ2-1; TRBD1 matches 8 bases. This CDR3 has 14 residues. V lost 6 bases and J lost 9; bases outside the gene matches: 10. The germline CDR1 and CDR2 sequences are SEHNR and FQNEAQ (reference sequence). The CDR3 spells CASRPQGADSEQFF. The CDR3 DNA sequence: TGTGCCAGCAGACCCCAGGGGGCCGACAGTGAGCAGTTCTTC.

As concerns this clone: Other DNA sequences of this sample code for an identical CDR3. V and J are TRBV2 and TRBJ1-5; D is possibly TRBD1 (5 bases). Looked up from germline, CDR1 is SNHLY and CDR2 is FYNNEI. This CDR3 region has 12 residues. Trimming stripped 10 bases from V and 3 bases from J, with 10 bases between. The DNA for the CDR3 is TGTGCCACCTCAGGGTTCAATCAGCCCCAGCATTTT. The encoded protein is CATSGFNQPQHF.